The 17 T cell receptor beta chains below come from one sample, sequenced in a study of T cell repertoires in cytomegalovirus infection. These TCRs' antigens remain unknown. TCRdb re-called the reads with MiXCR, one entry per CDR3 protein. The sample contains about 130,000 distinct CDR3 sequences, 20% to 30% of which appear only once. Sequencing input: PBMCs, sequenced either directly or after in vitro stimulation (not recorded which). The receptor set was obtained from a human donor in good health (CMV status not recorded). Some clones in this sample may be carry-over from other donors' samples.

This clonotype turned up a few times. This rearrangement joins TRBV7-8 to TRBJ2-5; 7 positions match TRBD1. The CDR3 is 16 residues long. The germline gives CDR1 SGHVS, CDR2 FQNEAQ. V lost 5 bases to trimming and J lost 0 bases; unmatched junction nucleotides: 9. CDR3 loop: CASSLRGQTHQETQYF. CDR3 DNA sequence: TGTGCCAGCAGCCTCCGGGGACAGACCCACCAAGAGACCCAGTACTTC.

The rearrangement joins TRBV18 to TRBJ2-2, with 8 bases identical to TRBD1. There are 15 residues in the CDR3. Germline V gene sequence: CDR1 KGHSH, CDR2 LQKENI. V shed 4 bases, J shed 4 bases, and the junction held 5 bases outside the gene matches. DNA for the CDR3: TGTGCCAGCTCACAAGGACAGGGACGCACCGGGGAGCTGTTTTTT. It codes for CASSQGQGRTGELFF.

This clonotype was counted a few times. CDR3 nucleotides: TGTGCCAGCAGTTGGACAGAACAAGAGACCCAGTACTTC. The encoded protein is CASSWTEQETQYF. The chain couples TRBV6-5 to TRBJ2-5; TRBD1 is a possible D gene (6 bases). The germline CDR1 and CDR2 sequences are MNHEY and SVGAGI. Trimming removed 4 bases from V and 2 bases from J, with 8 bases in between. The CDR3 consists of 13 residues.

CDR3 residues: CASSLGDRKTQYF. CDR3 nucleotides: TGTGCCAGCAGCTTAGGGGACCGGAAGACCCAGTACTTC. This chain uses TRBV7-2 with TRBJ2-5, with D perhaps assigned TRBD1 or TRBD2 (5 bases each). The CDR3 is 13 residues long. Trimming stripped 1 base from V and 6 bases from J, with 9 bases between. In germline, CDR1 is SGHTA, CDR2 FQGNSA.

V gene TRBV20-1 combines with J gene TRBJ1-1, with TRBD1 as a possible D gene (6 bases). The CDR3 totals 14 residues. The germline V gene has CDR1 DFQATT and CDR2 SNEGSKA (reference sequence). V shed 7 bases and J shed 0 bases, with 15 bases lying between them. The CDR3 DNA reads TGCAGTGTACTCCAGACAGGTTTGAACACTGAAGCTTTCTTT. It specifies CSVLQTGLNTEAFF.

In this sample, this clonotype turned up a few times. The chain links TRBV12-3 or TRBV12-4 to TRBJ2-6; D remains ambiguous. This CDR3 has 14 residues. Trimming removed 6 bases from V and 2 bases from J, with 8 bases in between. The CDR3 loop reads CASSTGPGANVLTF. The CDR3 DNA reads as TGTGCCAGCAGCACCGGCCCTGGGGCCAACGTCCTGACTTTC.

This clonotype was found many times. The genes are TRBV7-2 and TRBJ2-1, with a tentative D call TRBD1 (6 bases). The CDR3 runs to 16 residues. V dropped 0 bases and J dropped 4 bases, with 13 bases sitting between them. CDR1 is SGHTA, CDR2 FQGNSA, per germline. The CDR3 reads CASSLAGQGWYNEQFF. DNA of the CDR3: TGTGCCAGCAGCTTAGCGGGGCAGGGGTGGTACAATGAGCAGTTCTTC.

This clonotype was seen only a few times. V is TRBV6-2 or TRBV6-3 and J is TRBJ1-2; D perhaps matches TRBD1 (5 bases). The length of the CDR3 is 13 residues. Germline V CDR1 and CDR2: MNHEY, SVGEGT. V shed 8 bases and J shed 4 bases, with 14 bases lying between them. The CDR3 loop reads CASRSSGAYGYTF. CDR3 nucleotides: TGTGCCAGCCGGTCGAGTGGGGCCTATGGCTACACCTTC.

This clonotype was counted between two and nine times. CDR3 sequence (DNA): TGTGCCAGCAGCGGGGCACAGGCCACTGAAGCTTTCTTT. Translated, it gives CASSGAQATEAFF. The rearrangement links TRBV7-2 to TRBJ1-1; TRBD1 is a possible D gene (5 bases). Germline V lookup: CDR1 SGHTA, CDR2 FQGNSA. The CDR3 contains 13 residues. Trimming removed 5 bases from V and 4 bases from J, with 11 bases in between.

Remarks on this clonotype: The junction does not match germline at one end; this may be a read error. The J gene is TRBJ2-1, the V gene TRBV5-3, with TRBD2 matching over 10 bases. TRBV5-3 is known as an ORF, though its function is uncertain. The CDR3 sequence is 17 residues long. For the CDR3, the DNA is TGTGCCAGCAGCTTTCAAGCACCGGGACTAGCGTCCCATGAGCAGTTCTTC. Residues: CASSFQAPGLASHEQFF.

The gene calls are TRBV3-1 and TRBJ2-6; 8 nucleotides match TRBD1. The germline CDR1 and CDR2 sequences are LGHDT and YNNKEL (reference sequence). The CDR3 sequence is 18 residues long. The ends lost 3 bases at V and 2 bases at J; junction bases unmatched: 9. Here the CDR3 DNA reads TGTGCCAGCAGCCATCGCGACAGGGGTTTTGCTGGGGCCAACGTCCTGACTTTC. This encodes CASSHRDRGFAGANVLTF.

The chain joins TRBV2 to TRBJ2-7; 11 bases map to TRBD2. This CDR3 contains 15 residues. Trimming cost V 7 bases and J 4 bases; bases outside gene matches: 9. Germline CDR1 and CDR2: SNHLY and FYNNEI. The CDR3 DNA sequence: TGTGCCAGCAAAAATCCTGGGACTAGCGGTTACGAGCAGTACGTC. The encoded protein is CASKNPGTSGYEQYV.

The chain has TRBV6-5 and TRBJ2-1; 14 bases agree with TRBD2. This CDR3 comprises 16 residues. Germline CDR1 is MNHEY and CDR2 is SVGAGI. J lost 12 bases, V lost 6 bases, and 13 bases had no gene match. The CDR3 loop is CASRRAGTSGRASQFF. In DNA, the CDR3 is TGTGCCAGCAGGAGGGCCGGGACTAGCGGGAGAGCATCGCAGTTCTTC.

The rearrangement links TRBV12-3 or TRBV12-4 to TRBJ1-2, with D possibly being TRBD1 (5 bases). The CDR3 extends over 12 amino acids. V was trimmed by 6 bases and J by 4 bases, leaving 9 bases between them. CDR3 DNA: TGTGCCAGCAGCCGAGACAGCTATGGCTACACCTTC. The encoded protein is CASSRDSYGYTF.

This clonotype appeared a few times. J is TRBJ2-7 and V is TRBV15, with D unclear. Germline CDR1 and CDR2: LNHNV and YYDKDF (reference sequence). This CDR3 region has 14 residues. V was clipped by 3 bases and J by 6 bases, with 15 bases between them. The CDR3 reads CATSSAPVSLEQYF. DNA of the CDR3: TGTGCCACCAGCAGTGCCCCTGTATCCCTCGAGCAGTACTTC.

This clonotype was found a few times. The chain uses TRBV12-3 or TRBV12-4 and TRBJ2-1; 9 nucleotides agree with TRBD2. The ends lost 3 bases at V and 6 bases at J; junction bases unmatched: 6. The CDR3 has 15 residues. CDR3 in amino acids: CASSFIGGRVNEQFF. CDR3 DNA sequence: TGTGCCAGCAGTTTTATCGGCGGGAGGGTCAATGAGCAGTTCTTC.

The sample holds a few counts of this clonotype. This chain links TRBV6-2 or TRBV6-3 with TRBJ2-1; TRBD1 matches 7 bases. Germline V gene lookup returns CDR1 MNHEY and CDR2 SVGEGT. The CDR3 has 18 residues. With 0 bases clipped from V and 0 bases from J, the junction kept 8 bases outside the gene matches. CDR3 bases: TGTGCCAGCAGTTACTCGTTTGGACAGGCCAGCTCCTACAATGAGCAGTTCTTC. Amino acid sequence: CASSYSFGQASSYNEQFF.